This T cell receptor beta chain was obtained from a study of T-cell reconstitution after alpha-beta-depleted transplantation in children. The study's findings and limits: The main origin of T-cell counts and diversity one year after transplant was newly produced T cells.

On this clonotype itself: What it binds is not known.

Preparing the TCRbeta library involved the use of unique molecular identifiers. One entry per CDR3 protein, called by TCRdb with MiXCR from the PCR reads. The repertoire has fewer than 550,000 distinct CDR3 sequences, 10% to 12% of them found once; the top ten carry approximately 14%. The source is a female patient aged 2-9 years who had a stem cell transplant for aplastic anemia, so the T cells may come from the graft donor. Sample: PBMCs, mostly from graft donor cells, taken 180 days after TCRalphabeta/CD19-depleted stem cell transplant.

In nucleotides, the CDR3 is TGTGCCACCAGTGTTTCGAGAGACAGGGTCGGCACCGGGGAGCTGTTTTTT. It is translated as CATSVSRDRVGTGELFF. This chain links TRBV24-1 with TRBJ2-2; 7 bases align to TRBD1. Germline CDR1 KGHDR, CDR2 SFDVKD. This CDR3 has 17 amino acids. Germline trimming cut 5 bases from V and 4 bases from J; bases unmatched to any gene: 12.